These 15 T cell receptor beta chains came from one sample sequenced in a study of Ad26.COV2.S vaccination and SARS-CoV-2 variants. This table comes from immunoSEQ multiplex PCR, and its TCRdb copy is limited to in-frame clones, with some not included. The repertoire holds around 450,000 clones, with roughly nine tenths as singletons. Treatment meaning: roughly 20 received Ad26.COV2.S at low or high dose, single or two shots; roughly 5 received placebo; per-sample allocation not given. Sampling took place 63 days after the first vaccine or placebo injection. This material consisted of peripheral blood, taken in a trial of Ad26.COV2.S vaccine versus placebo. The receptors come from a person aged 18-60 years who received the Ad26.COV2.S COVID-19 vaccine or a placebo.

The gene calls are TRBV5-1 and TRBJ1-4; TRBD1 aligns across 8 bases. Trimming at V came to 0 bases and at J to 8 bases, leaving 3 bases not matched to a gene. Germline V gives CDR1 SGHRS, CDR2 YFSETQ. The CDR3 is 14 amino acids. Here the CDR3 reads CASSLETGAEKLFF. The CDR3 bases are TGCGCCAGCAGCTTGGAGACAGGGGCGGAAAAACTGTTTTTT.

The chain links TRBV18 to TRBJ2-7; 7 positions match TRBD1. The V and J ends lost 4 bases and 3 bases, in that order; junction bases with no gene match: 9. CDR1 is KGHSH, CDR2 LQKENI, per germline. The CDR3 has 15 residues. The CDR3 DNA reads as TGTGCCAGCTCACGAAAGACAGGGAGCCTCTACGAGCAGTACTTC. Its translation: CASSRKTGSLYEQYF.

This clone was seen more than once but under ten times. V is TRBV5-4 and J is TRBJ2-7, with 12 bases aligning to TRBD2. After removal of 4 bases from V and 6 bases from J, the junction contained 8 bases not matched to a gene. CDR1 SGHNT and CDR2 YYREEE come from the germline V gene (reference sequence). This CDR3 spans 15 amino acids. The CDR3 reads CASSPPGLAGPEQYF. CDR3 nucleotides: TGTGCCAGCAGCCCTCCGGGACTAGCGGGTCCCGAGCAGTACTTC.

V and J are TRBV6-2 or TRBV6-3 and TRBJ2-2, with D possibly being TRBD1 or TRBD2 (5 bases each). Germline V gene sequence: CDR1 MNHEY, CDR2 SVGEGT. This CDR3 is 16 amino acids long. V gave up 5 bases and J gave up 1 base, with 14 bases separating them. The CDR3 DNA follows: TGTGCCAGCAGTCGCGAGGGGCCTCGGAACACCGGGGAGCTGTTTTTT. Its translation is CASSREGPRNTGELFF.

V and J are TRBV30 and TRBJ2-7; 7 nucleotides agree with TRBD2. The germline CDR1 and CDR2 sequences are GTSNPN and SVGIG (reference sequence). J was trimmed by 5 bases and V by 1 base; bases with no gene match: 5. The CDR3 has 13 amino acids. CDR3 DNA: TGTGCCTGGAGTGAAGGGAGGGACGACGAGCAGTACTTC. Its translation: CAWSEGRDDEQYF.

CDR3 region: CASSYRNKGAQETQYF. DNA of the CDR3: TGTGCCAGCAGTTACCGGAACAAAGGAGCCCAAGAGACCCAGTACTTC. The chain is built from TRBV6-5 and TRBJ2-5; D is undetermined. This CDR3 contains 16 residues. V gave up 2 bases and J gave up 1 base, with 14 bases separating them. Germline V gene lookup returns CDR1 MNHEY and CDR2 SVGAGI.

The rearrangement links TRBV6-5 to TRBJ1-2; D is unclear. Trimming took 0 bases from V and 9 from J, leaving 5 bases between them. Germline V lookup: CDR1 MNHEY, CDR2 SVGAGI. This CDR3 has 11 amino acids. The CDR3 here is CASSYSGSYTF. As DNA, the CDR3 is TGTGCCAGCAGTTACTCAGGCAGCTACACCTTC.

V and J are TRBV29-1 and TRBJ2-6; D is ambiguous. Trimming shortened V by 3 bases and J by 1 base, and 16 bases separated the two germline ends. The CDR3 loop spans 17 amino acids. CDR1 and CDR2 (germline): SQVTM, ANQGSEA. The CDR3 region is CSVDSQVSESGANVLTF. The DNA of the CDR3 is TGCAGCGTTGACAGTCAGGTCTCCGAGTCTGGGGCCAACGTCCTGACTTTC.

The sample holds one count of this clone. The gene calls are TRBV27 and TRBJ1-1; D is ambiguous. V lost 4 bases, J lost 0 bases, and 9 bases lay in between. Germline lookup yields CDR1 MNHEY and CDR2 SMNVEV (reference sequence). CDR3 length: 14 residues. CDR3 region: CASSSRGLNTEAFF. As DNA, the CDR3 is TGTGCCAGCAGTTCACGTGGGCTGAACACTGAAGCTTTCTTT.

The CDR3 DNA reads as TGTGCCAGCAGCTTGGACAGCTCCTATAATTCACCCCTCCACTTT. Amino acid sequence: CASSLDSSYNSPLHF. The chain recombines TRBV5-4 with TRBJ1-6, with no clear D. The germline V gene encodes CDR1 SGHNT and CDR2 YYREEE (reference sequence). The CDR3 runs to 15 residues. V shed 0 bases and J shed 0 bases, with 4 bases lying between them.

This sequence joins TRBV19 and TRBJ1-5; D is unclear. This CDR3 comprises 14 residues. V lost 4 bases and J lost 4, with 11 bases in between. Germline loops: CDR1 LNHDA, CDR2 SQIVND (reference sequence). CDR3 DNA: TGTGCCAGTAGTACCATAATTCCGAATCAGCCCCAGCATTTT. Translated: CASSTIIPNQPQHF.

The chain joins TRBV14 to TRBJ2-3, with D tentatively TRBD2 (6 bases). The CDR3 covers 16 residues. CDR1 and CDR2 from the germline V gene are SGHDN and FVKESK. Trimming shortened V by 0 bases and J by 3 bases, and 13 bases separated the two germline ends. The CDR3: CASSQDLYGRTDTQYF. The CDR3 DNA follows: TGTGCCAGCAGCCAAGATCTTTACGGGAGAACAGATACGCAGTATTTT. The full variable domain, in which reference TRBV14 and TRBJ2-3 provide the parts outside the CDR3, is EAGVTQFPSHSVIEKGQTVTLRCDPISGHDNLYWYRRVMGKEIKFLLHFVKESKQDESGMPNNRFLAERTGGTYSTLKVQPAELEDSGVYFCASSQDLYGRTDTQYFGPGTRLTVL.

The CDR3 DNA is TGTGCCAGCGGGGCTTACGAGCAGTACTTC. Translation: CASGAYEQYF. The V gene is TRBV28, the J gene TRBJ2-7; tentative D call: TRBD1 (5 bases). The CDR3 extends over 10 amino acids. Germline CDR1 is MDHEN and CDR2 is SYDVKM. Trimming left V 8 bases short and J 4 bases short, with 6 bases between.

The V call is TRBV7-2, the J call TRBJ1-2; TRBD1 matches at 9 bases. Per the germline V gene, CDR1 is SGHTA and CDR2 is FQGNSA. The CDR3 extends over 13 amino acids. Trimming removed 5 bases from V and 4 bases from J; junction bases left unmatched: 2. CDR3 residues: CASSATGGYGYTF. The CDR3 DNA sequence: TGTGCCAGCAGCGCGACAGGGGGCTATGGCTACACCTTC. Combining the CDR3 with reference TRBV7-2 and TRBJ1-2 gives the whole variable domain GAGVSQSPSNKVTEKGKDVELRCDPISGHTALYWYRQSLGQGLEFLIYFQGNSAPDKSGLPSDRFSAERTGGSVSTLTIQRTQQEDSAVYLCASSATGGYGYTFGSGTRLTVV.

The chain links TRBV9 to TRBJ2-1, with 8 bases identical to TRBD2. The CDR3 sequence is 16 residues long. Germline assignment: CDR1 SGDLS and CDR2 YYNGEE. V lost 3 bases and J lost 8; bases outside the gene matches: 13. The CDR3 DNA reads TGTGCCAGCAGCGCCTTTAGCGGGACCGGGGGGCATGAGCAGTTCTTC. Encoded protein: CASSAFSGTGGHEQFF.